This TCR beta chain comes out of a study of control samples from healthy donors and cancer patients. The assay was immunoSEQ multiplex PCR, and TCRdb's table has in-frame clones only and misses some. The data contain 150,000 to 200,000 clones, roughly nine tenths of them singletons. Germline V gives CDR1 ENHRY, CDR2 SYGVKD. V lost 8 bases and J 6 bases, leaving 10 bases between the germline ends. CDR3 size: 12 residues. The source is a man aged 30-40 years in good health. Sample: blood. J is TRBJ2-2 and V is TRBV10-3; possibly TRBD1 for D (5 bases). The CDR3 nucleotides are TGTGCCATCTTAGGGGTCGCCGGGGAGCTGTTTTTT. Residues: CAILGVAGELFF.